Following are 29 T cell receptor beta chains from one sample sequenced in a study of radiation and T cells in renal cell carcinoma. Noted time point: baseline pretreatment blood. Treatment in this sample: 15 Gy SBRT to primary tumor, nephrectomy 4 weeks later. Produced via immunoSEQ multiplex PCR; TCRdb's table is partial and in-frame only. Among approximately 150,000 clones, about nine tenths were seen once, and the ten largest hold roughly 4.1%. The sample in question was blood, obtained from a patient whose treatment included radiotherapy and nephrectomy. The receptors were sampled from a woman in her 70s with renal cell carcinoma.

The chain combines TRBV6-4 with TRBJ2-7; unclear D gene. Germline CDR1 reads MRHNA; CDR2 reads SNTAGT. V lost 5 bases and J lost 2, with 4 bases in between. The CDR3 contains 11 residues. The CDR3 region has the DNA TGTGCCAGCAGTCGACCCTACGAGCAGTACTTC. Translating it yields CASSRPYEQYF.

This chain uses TRBV7-8 with TRBJ1-5, with D possibly TRBD1 on 5 matching bases. Looked up from germline, CDR1 is SGHVS and CDR2 is FQNEAQ. This CDR3 has 15 residues. V was trimmed by 3 bases and J by 6 bases, leaving 15 bases between them. CDR3 nucleotides: TGTGCCAGCAGCTTGGGGGTGGGAGGTGGTCAGCCCCAGCATTTT. Its translation: CASSLGVGGGQPQHF.

This chain uses TRBV5-6 with TRBJ2-2; unclear D gene. V lost 2 bases and J 3 bases, leaving 8 bases between the germline ends. The CDR3 extends over 14 amino acids. CDR1 and CDR2 from the germline V gene are SGHDT and YYEEEE. The CDR3 region has the DNA TGTGCCAGCAGCTTCCCCCTATACACCGGGGAGCTGTTTTTT. Translated: CASSFPLYTGELFF. The whole variable domain, filled in from reference TRBV5-6 and TRBJ2-2, reads DAGVTQSPTHLIKTRGQQVTLRCSPKSGHDTVSWYQQALGQGPQFIFQYYEEEERQRGNFPDRFSGHQFPNYSSELNVNALLLGDSALYLCASSFPLYTGELFFGEGSRLTVL.

DNA of the CDR3: TGTGCCAGCAGCCAAGATTGGACAGCGCGAGAAAAACTGTTTTTT. Encoded protein: CASSQDWTAREKLFF. The rearrangement joins TRBV4-2 to TRBJ1-4; the D gene is possibly TRBD1 (6 bases). Trimming took off 0 bases at V and 8 bases at J, with 13 bases between the two ends. Looked up from germline, CDR1 is LGHNA and CDR2 is YNFKEQ. The CDR3 is 15 residues long.

This clone turned up a few times. The chain links TRBV30 to TRBJ2-7; 10 bases agree with TRBD2. Germline-derived CDR1 and CDR2 are GTSNPN and SVGIG (reference sequence). The CDR3 is 13 amino acids. With 4 bases clipped from V and 5 bases from J, the junction kept 5 bases outside the gene matches. This CDR3 is CAWTQRGGNEQYF. The CDR3 DNA follows: TGTGCCTGGACCCAGCGGGGGGGCAACGAGCAGTACTTC.

The chain is built from TRBV5-1 and TRBJ1-6; D is unresolved. The CDR3 loop spans 14 amino acids. V gave up 0 bases and J gave up 4 bases, with 5 bases separating them. CDR1 and CDR2 (germline): SGHRS, YFSETQ. The CDR3 sequence is CASSLESYNSPLHF. The CDR3 DNA sequence: TGCGCCAGCAGCTTGGAAAGTTATAATTCACCCCTCCACTTT.

On this clone itself: Different DNA sequences within this sample yield the same CDR3. The V call is TRBV5-1, the J call TRBJ2-7; possibly TRBD1 for D (5 bases). V was pared by 0 bases and J by 0 bases, with 7 bases between. Germline V gene lookup returns CDR1 SGHRS and CDR2 YFSETQ. There are 14 residues in the CDR3. The CDR3 DNA sequence: TGCGCCAGCAGCTTGGGGGGCTCCTCCTACGAGCAGTACTTC. This codes for CASSLGGSSYEQYF.

This clone appeared a single time. This chain uses TRBV14 with TRBJ2-7; TRBD1 matches 9 bases. The germline V gene has CDR1 SGHDN and CDR2 FVKESK. Germline trimming cut 1 base from V and 6 bases from J; bases unmatched to any gene: 13. The CDR3 runs to 17 residues. This chain's CDR3 is CASSQGTGDSIGSEQYF. DNA for the CDR3: TGTGCCAGCAGCCAAGGGACAGGGGATTCTATCGGGTCCGAGCAGTACTTC.

This chain connects TRBV5-1 to TRBJ2-3, with D perhaps TRBD2 (5 bases). V was shortened by 4 bases and J by 2 bases, with 11 bases between the two germline ends. CDR3 length: 14 amino acids. Germline CDR1 and CDR2: SGHRS and YFSETQ. The CDR3 here is CASSHGLNTDTQYF. The DNA for the CDR3 is TGCGCCAGCAGCCATGGACTGAACACAGATACGCAGTATTTT.

This sequence joins TRBV5-4 and TRBJ2-7; 12 bases are shared with TRBD2. J gave up 5 bases and V 4 bases, and 7 bases lay outside the gene matches. Germline CDR1 SGHNT, CDR2 YYREEE (reference sequence). The CDR3 is 15 residues long. CDR3 amino acids: CASSPGLAGLDEQYF. Written as DNA, the CDR3 is TGTGCCAGCAGCCCCGGACTAGCGGGGTTGGACGAGCAGTACTTC.

This clone is categorized as medium-sized. The chain employs TRBV6-4 and TRBJ1-6; D might be TRBD1 (5 bases). V gave up 3 bases and J gave up 5 bases, with 5 bases separating them. The CDR3 consists of 13 residues. Germline lookup yields CDR1 MRHNA and CDR2 SNTAGT. CDR3 residues: CASSEQDNSPLHF. The CDR3 DNA is TGTGCCAGCAGTGAACAGGATAATTCACCCCTCCACTTT.

The chain has TRBV4-2 and TRBJ2-1; D is ambiguous. V was cut by 0 bases and J by 7 bases, with 16 bases left in between. This CDR3 has 16 amino acids. The germline CDR1 and CDR2 sequences are LGHNA and YNFKEQ. The CDR3 nucleotides read TGTGCCAGCAGCCAAGAGTCTTCTCTCTACGGGAATGAGCAGTTCTTC. The encoded protein is CASSQESSLYGNEQFF.

The genes are TRBV30 and TRBJ1-3; D perhaps matches TRBD1 (6 bases). Trimming stripped 4 bases from V and 4 bases from J, with 14 bases between. The CDR3 has 14 amino acids. Germline assignment: CDR1 GTSNPN and CDR2 SVGIG (reference sequence). This chain's CDR3 is CAWTRGGEGNTIYF. CDR3 bases: TGTGCCTGGACCCGGGGGGGCGAAGGAAACACCATATATTTT.

The chain couples TRBV21-1 to TRBJ1-5. TRBV21-1 is termed a pseudogene. The CDR3 sequence is 18 residues long. CDR3 region: CASSKAVGGQNCNQPQHF. CDR3 DNA sequence: TGTGCCAGCAGCAAAGCCGTTGGGGGGCAGAATTGCAATCAGCCCCAGCATTTT.

The chain recombines TRBV27 with TRBJ2-4; tentative D call: TRBD2 (6 bases). The CDR3 loop spans 12 amino acids. Trimming took off 5 bases at V and 9 bases at J, with 11 bases between the two ends. CDR1 MNHEY and CDR2 SMNVEV come from the germline V gene (reference sequence). The chain's CDR3 is CASSPGGVIQYF. CDR3 DNA sequence: TGTGCCAGCAGTCCCGGCGGGGTCATTCAGTACTTC.

This sequence joins TRBV10-3 and TRBJ2-3, with D uncertain. The ends were cut back, 0 bases at V and 0 bases at J, with 4 bases in the middle. The CDR3 spans 14 residues. Germline V gene data show CDR1 as ENHRY and CDR2 as SYGVKD. DNA of the CDR3: TGTGCCATCAGTGAGTCGGGCAGCACAGATACGCAGTATTTT. Amino acids: CAISESGSTDTQYF.

V is TRBV11-2 and J is TRBJ1-2; D is perhaps TRBD1 (6 bases). The CDR3 has 12 residues. The germline V gene has CDR1 SGHAT and CDR2 FQNNGV. V was clipped by 4 bases and J by 6 bases, with 9 bases between them. The DNA of the CDR3 is TGTGCCAGCAGCTCAGAGGGGGATGGCTACACCTTC. This encodes CASSSEGDGYTF.

The chain couples TRBV9 to TRBJ1-2, with TRBD1 matching over 7 bases. The CDR3 spans 14 residues. Germline V gives CDR1 SGDLS, CDR2 YYNGEE. Germline trimming cut 4 bases from V and 1 base from J; bases unmatched to any gene: 4. The CDR3 DNA sequence: TGTGCCAGCAGCCCGGGGACAGATAACTATGGCTACACCTTC. Translated, it gives CASSPGTDNYGYTF.

This clone is a singleton in its sample. The rearrangement links TRBV6-6 to TRBJ2-7; D gene uncertain. Germline CDR1 MNHNY, CDR2 SVGAGI (reference sequence). The germline V and J ends were trimmed by 2 bases and 7 bases, with 9 bases remaining between them. This CDR3 is 12 amino acids long. CDR3 DNA: TGTGCCAGCAGTTACGGATTGGGGGAGCAGTACTTC. Its protein is CASSYGLGEQYF.

V gene TRBV19 combines with J gene TRBJ1-5; tentative D call: TRBD1 (6 bases). The germline V and J ends were trimmed by 3 bases and 5 bases, with 11 bases remaining between them. CDR3 length: 14 residues. Germline V CDR1 and CDR2: LNHDA, SQIVND (reference sequence). As DNA, the CDR3 is TGTGCCAGTAGTATTCAGGGGAGCTATCAGCCCCAGCATTTT. Translating gives CASSIQGSYQPQHF.

This clone was observed a handful of times. This chain links TRBV20-1 with TRBJ2-3; no reliable D call. V lost 5 bases, J lost 3 bases, and 3 bases lay in between. The CDR3 loop spans 10 amino acids. The germline V gene encodes CDR1 DFQATT and CDR2 SNEGSKA (reference sequence). This CDR3 is CSAGTDTQYF. In DNA, the CDR3 is TGCAGTGCTGGGACAGATACGCAGTATTTT.

The chain links TRBV4-2 to TRBJ2-7; D is undetermined. The CDR3 extends over 14 amino acids. Trimming stripped 1 base from V and 0 bases from J, with 7 bases between. Germline CDR1 is LGHNA and CDR2 is YNFKEQ. The CDR3 nucleotides are TGTGCCAGCAGCCAAGGTGCCAGCTCCTACGAGCAGTACTTC. This translates into CASSQGASSYEQYF.

The J gene is TRBJ1-1, the V gene TRBV9, with TRBD1 identical over 9 bases. Per germline, CDR1 SGDLS and CDR2 YYNGEE. The CDR3 runs 14 residues. V dropped 3 bases and J dropped 1; count of bases not matched to a gene: 1. The CDR3 sequence is CASSEGQGNTEAFF. The CDR3 DNA sequence: TGTGCCAGCAGCGAGGGACAGGGGAACACTGAAGCTTTCTTT.

The V call is TRBV4-1, the J call TRBJ2-3; no firm D call. This CDR3 region has 17 residues. Trimming removed 1 base at V and 0 bases at J, with 14 bases between. The germline gives CDR1 MGHRA, CDR2 YSYEKL. CDR3 sequence: CASSQGSPGESTDTQYF. CDR3 in DNA: TGCGCCAGCAGCCAAGGTTCCCCCGGCGAGAGCACAGATACGCAGTATTTT.

The CDR3 nucleotides are TGTGCCATCAGATTACAGGGGGAGGAATACTATGGCTACACCTTC. Translation gives CAIRLQGEEYYGYTF. This chain uses TRBV10-3 with TRBJ1-2; 8 bases line up with TRBD1. Germline V gene data show CDR1 as ENHRY and CDR2 as SYGVKD. The CDR3 runs 15 residues. After removal of 6 bases from V and 3 bases from J, the junction contained 9 bases not matched to a gene.

This clone was counted between two and nine times. Other DNA sequences of this sample code for an identical CDR3. The rearrangement uses TRBV11-3 and TRBJ1-6; 8 nucleotides line up with TRBD1. V was pared by 2 bases and J by 7 bases, with 1 base of the junction left unmatched. CDR1 SGHNT and CDR2 YENEEA come from the germline V gene. The CDR3 runs to 14 residues. The CDR3 DNA follows: TGTGCCAGCAGCTTAACAGGGGGGAATTCACCCCTCCACTTT. It codes for CASSLTGGNSPLHF.

The rearrangement links TRBV6-1 to TRBJ1-5; TRBD1 matches at 9 bases. CDR3 length equals 17 residues. V trimming: 5 bases; J trimming: 2 bases; junction bases outside the gene matches: 10. Germline V gene data show CDR1 as MNHNS and CDR2 as SASEGT. For the CDR3, the DNA is TGTGCCAGCAGTAAAGGACAGGGGCCCCGTGGCAATCAGCCCCAGCATTTT. Residues: CASSKGQGPRGNQPQHF.

The V gene is TRBV19, the J gene TRBJ1-1; unclear D gene. Trimming took off 4 bases at V and 6 bases at J, with 12 bases between the two ends. CDR1 and CDR2 (germline): LNHDA, SQIVND (reference sequence). This CDR3 has 13 residues. The CDR3, as DNA: TGTGCCAGTAGTACATTTGGGCACTCTGAAGCTTTCTTT. This translates into CASSTFGHSEAFF.

V and J are TRBV11-3 and TRBJ2-7, with 8 bases fitting TRBD1. The length of the CDR3 is 15 residues. Trimming took 2 bases from V and 4 from J; bases not matched to a gene: 7. CDR1 and CDR2 from the germline V gene are SGHNT and YENEEA. CDR3 sequence: CASSLRTGSWYEQYF. CDR3 nucleotides: TGTGCCAGCAGCTTAAGGACAGGGTCTTGGTACGAGCAGTACTTC.